These 15 T cell receptor beta chains came from one sample sequenced in a study of blood T cell repertoires in COVID-19. TCRdb keeps only in-frame clones here, not all; method: immunoSEQ multiplex PCR. The data contain approximately 13,000 clones, 75% to 90% of them singletons. The material sequenced was peripheral blood. Source of these receptors: a man between 45 and 60 years old with active COVID-19.

CDR3 sequence reads: CASSPGTSGRFETQYF. The DNA for the CDR3 is TGCGCCAGCAGCCCGGGGACTAGCGGGAGGTTTGAGACCCAGTACTTC. This chain links TRBV5-1 with TRBJ2-5; TRBD2 matches at 15 bases. V dropped 4 bases and J dropped 5; count of bases not matched to a gene: 6. Per the germline V gene, CDR1 is SGHRS and CDR2 is YFSETQ. The CDR3 spans 16 residues.

This chain connects TRBV6-2 or TRBV6-3 to TRBJ2-5, with 12 bases lining up with TRBD2. V lost 5 bases and J lost 5; bases outside the gene matches: 6. The CDR3 has 15 amino acids. Germline CDR1 reads MNHEY; CDR2 reads SVGEGT. The CDR3 coding sequence is TGTGCCAGCAGTGCCCTAGCGGGAGGGCTCGAGACCCAGTACTTC. It codes for CASSALAGGLETQYF.

This clone was seen once. This chain joins TRBV9 and TRBJ2-2, with D possibly TRBD2 on 5 matching bases. The CDR3 contains 18 residues. CDR1 is SGDLS and CDR2 is YYNGEE in the germline V gene. V was cut by 4 bases and J by 4 bases, with 23 bases left in between. The CDR3 region is CASSTYIGPGRGTGELFF. CDR3 nucleotide sequence: TGTGCCAGCAGCACCTATATAGGTCCCGGCCGGGGCACCGGGGAGCTGTTTTTT.

The J gene is TRBJ2-7, the V gene TRBV6-2 or TRBV6-3; 9 nucleotides align to TRBD2. Germline-derived CDR1 and CDR2 are MNHEY and SVGEGT. The CDR3 has 18 amino acids. V was clipped by 0 bases and J by 1 base; unmatched bases: 10. The CDR3 spells CASSYSMLAGSSSYEQYF. The DNA of the CDR3 is TGTGCCAGCAGTTACTCGATGCTAGCGGGGTCGAGTTCCTACGAGCAGTACTTC.

This sequence joins TRBV4-2 and TRBJ2-1; a weak D match, TRBD2 (6 bases). The V end lost 0 bases, the J end lost 12 bases, and 21 bases lay between the germline ends. The germline CDR1 and CDR2 sequences are LGHNA and YNFKEQ. CDR3 length: 16 amino acids. The CDR3 sequence: CASSQDRGFRAGGQFF. CDR3 in DNA: TGTGCCAGCAGCCAAGATAGAGGGTTTCGAGCGGGTGGGCAGTTCTTC.

The chain uses TRBV6-5 and TRBJ1-3; 9 bases are shared with TRBD1. After removal of 5 bases from V and 6 bases from J, the junction contained 8 bases not matched to a gene. The CDR3 has 15 residues. The germline V gene has CDR1 MNHEY and CDR2 SVGAGI. Written as DNA, the CDR3 is TGTGCCAGCAGTAGGGACAGGGAGAATGTAAACACCATATATTTT. Translation gives CASSRDRENVNTIYF.

As to this clone: At one boundary the junction diverges from the germline segment, which might be a read error. The rearrangement uses TRBV18 and TRBJ2-5; TRBD1 might be the D (7 bases). Per the germline V gene, CDR1 is KGHSH and CDR2 is LQKENI. The CDR3 extends over 14 amino acids. The CDR3 loop is CASSPGAGGKTQYF. In DNA form, the CDR3 reads TGTGCCAGTTCACCCGGGGCAGGGGGGAAGACCCAGTACTTC.

The V gene is TRBV4-1, the J gene TRBJ2-2; 9 bases agree with TRBD2. The CDR3 has 15 residues. Germline assignment: CDR1 MGHRA and CDR2 YSYEKL. The V segment lost 4 bases and the J segment 7 bases; nucleotides outside the gene matches: 7. As DNA, the CDR3 is TGCGCCAGCAGCCTTGGACTAGCGCGAGGCGGGGAGCTGTTTTTT. This encodes CASSLGLARGGELFF.

The V and J genes are TRBV7-9 and TRBJ2-3, with unresolved D. CDR3 length: 13 residues. Germline CDR1 SEHNR, CDR2 FQNEAQ (reference sequence). Between the trimmed V and J ends, which lost 1 base and 5 bases, there was a span of 7 bases. In nucleotides, the CDR3 is TGTGCCAGCAGCTTAGGGAGTCAAGATACGCAGTATTTT. It yields the protein CASSLGSQDTQYF.

The chain links TRBV7-9 to TRBJ2-2, with a weak D call TRBD1 (5 bases). Per germline, CDR1 SEHNR and CDR2 FQNEAQ (reference sequence). The V end was cut by 1 base, the J end by 1 base, with 7 bases between. CDR3 length equals 15 residues. This CDR3 reads CASSLGTGNTGELFF. For the CDR3, the DNA is TGTGCCAGCAGCTTAGGTACAGGGAACACCGGGGAGCTGTTTTTT.

CDR3: CASSYVAGGGETQYF. DNA of the CDR3: TGTGCCAGCAGTTACGTCGCAGGGGGCGGAGAGACCCAGTACTTC. The rearrangement joins TRBV6-2 or TRBV6-3 to TRBJ2-5, with 8 bases lining up with TRBD1. J lost 4 bases, V lost 2 bases, and 6 bases had no gene match. The CDR3 loop spans 15 amino acids. Germline assignment: CDR1 MNHEY and CDR2 SVGEGT.

This clone is a singleton in its sample. This chain joins TRBV11-2 and TRBJ1-6, with a weak D call TRBD1 (5 bases). Germline CDR1 and CDR2: SGHAT and FQNNGV. The V end lost 6 bases, the J end lost 7 bases, and 10 bases lay between the germline ends. This CDR3 is 13 amino acids long. The DNA for the CDR3 is TGTGCCAGCAGAGACAGCGGGAATTCACCCCTCCACTTT. Translation: CASRDSGNSPLHF.

The V call is TRBV7-3, the J call TRBJ2-1; TRBD2 matches at 9 bases. The ends lost 5 bases at V and 5 bases at J; junction bases unmatched: 10. Germline lookup yields CDR1 SGHTA and CDR2 FQGTGA. The CDR3 runs to 16 residues. The CDR3 here is CASSPPLAGDHNEQFF. DNA of the CDR3: TGTGCCAGCAGCCCCCCACTAGCGGGCGATCACAATGAGCAGTTCTTC.

This chain connects TRBV15 to TRBJ2-1; 11 nucleotides match TRBD1. This CDR3 spans 19 amino acids. V lost 0 bases to trimming and J lost 0 bases; unmatched junction nucleotides: 7. The germline V gene has CDR1 LNHNV and CDR2 YYDKDF (reference sequence). The CDR3 DNA reads as TGTGCCACCAGCAGAGATGGAGGACAGGGGGCGATCTCCTACAATGAGCAGTTCTTC. Translation gives CATSRDGGQGAISYNEQFF.

The chain recombines TRBV10-3 with TRBJ2-3; D is possibly TRBD2 (6 bases). This CDR3 contains 16 residues. The germline V gene has CDR1 ENHRY and CDR2 SYGVKD. V lost 2 bases, J lost 0 bases, and 12 bases lay in between. The CDR3 sequence is CAISERTTSSTDTQYF. CDR3 nucleotide sequence: TGTGCCATCAGTGAGAGGACTACCTCTAGCACAGATACGCAGTATTTT.